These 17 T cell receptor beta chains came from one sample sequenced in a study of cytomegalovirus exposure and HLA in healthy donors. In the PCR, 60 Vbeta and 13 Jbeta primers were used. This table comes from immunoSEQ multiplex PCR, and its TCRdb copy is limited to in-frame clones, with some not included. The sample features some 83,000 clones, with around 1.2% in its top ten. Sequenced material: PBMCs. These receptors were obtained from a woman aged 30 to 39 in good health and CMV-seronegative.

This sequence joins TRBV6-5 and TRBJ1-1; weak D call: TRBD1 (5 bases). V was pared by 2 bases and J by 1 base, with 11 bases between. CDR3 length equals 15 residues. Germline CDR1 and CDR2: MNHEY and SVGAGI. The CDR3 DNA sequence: TGTGCCAGCAGTTACAGGGCCCAGGGGAACACTGAAGCTTTCTTT. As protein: CASSYRAQGNTEAFF.

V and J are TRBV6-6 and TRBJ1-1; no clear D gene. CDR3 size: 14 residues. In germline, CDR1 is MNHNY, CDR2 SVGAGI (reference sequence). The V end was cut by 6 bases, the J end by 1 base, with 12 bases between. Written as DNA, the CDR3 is TGTGCCAGCAGCCCCCCCGGTGGGAACACTGAAGCTTTCTTT. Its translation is CASSPPGGNTEAFF.

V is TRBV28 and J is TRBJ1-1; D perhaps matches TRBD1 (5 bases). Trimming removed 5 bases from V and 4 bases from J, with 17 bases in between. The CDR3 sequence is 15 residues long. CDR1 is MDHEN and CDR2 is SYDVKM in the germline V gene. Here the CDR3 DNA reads TGTGCCAGCAGTAGCCGCAGGGATCCCAGCACTGAAGCTTTCTTT. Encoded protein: CASSSRRDPSTEAFF. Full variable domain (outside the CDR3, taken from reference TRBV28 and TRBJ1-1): DVKVTQSSRYLVKRTGEKVFLECVQDMDHENMFWYRQDPGLGLRLIYFSYDVKMKEKGDIPEGYSVSREKKERFSLILESASTNQTSMYLCASSSRRDPSTEAFFGQGTRLTVV.

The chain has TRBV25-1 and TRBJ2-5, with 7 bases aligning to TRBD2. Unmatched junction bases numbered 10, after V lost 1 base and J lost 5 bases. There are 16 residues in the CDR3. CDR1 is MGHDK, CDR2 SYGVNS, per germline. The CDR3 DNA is TGTGCCAGCAGTGAATTGGAACCAGCGGGGAGGGAGACCCAGTACTTC. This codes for CASSELEPAGRETQYF.

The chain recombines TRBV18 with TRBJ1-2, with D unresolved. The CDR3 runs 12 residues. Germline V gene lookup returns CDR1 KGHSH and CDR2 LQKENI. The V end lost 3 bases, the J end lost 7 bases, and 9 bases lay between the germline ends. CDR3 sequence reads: CASSPPAGGYTF. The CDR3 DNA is TGTGCCAGCTCACCTCCTGCCGGTGGCTACACCTTC.

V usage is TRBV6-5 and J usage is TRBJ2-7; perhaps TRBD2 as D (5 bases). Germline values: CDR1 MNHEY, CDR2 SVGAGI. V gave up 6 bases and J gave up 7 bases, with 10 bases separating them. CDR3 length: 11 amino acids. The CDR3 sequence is CASSPGWEQYF. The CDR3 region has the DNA TGTGCCAGCAGCCCGGGATGGGAGCAGTACTTC.

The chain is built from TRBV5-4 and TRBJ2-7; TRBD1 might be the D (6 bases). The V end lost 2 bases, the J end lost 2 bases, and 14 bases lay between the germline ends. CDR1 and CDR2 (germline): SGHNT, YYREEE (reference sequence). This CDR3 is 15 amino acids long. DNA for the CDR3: TGTGCCAGCAGCTTTGGGGGCGGGTTAACCTACGAGCAGTACTTC. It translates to CASSFGGGLTYEQYF.

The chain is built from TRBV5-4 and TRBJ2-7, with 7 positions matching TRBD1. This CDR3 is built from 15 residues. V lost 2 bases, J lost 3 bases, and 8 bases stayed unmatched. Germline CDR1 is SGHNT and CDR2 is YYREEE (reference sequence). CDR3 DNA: TGTGCCAGCAGCTTAGGACAGGCAGAATACTACGAGCAGTACTTC. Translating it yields CASSLGQAEYYEQYF.

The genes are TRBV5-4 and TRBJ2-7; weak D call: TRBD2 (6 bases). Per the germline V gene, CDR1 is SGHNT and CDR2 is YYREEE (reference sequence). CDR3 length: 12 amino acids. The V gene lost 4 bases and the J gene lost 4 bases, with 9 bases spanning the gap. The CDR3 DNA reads TGTGCCAGCAGCGGGGACTCGTACGAGCAGTACTTC. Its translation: CASSGDSYEQYF.

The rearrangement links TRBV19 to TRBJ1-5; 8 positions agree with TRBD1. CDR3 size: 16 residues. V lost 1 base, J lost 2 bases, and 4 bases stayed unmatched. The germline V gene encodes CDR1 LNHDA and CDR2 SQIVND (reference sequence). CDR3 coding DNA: TGTGCCAGTAGTATAGGCGGACAGGGCGGCAATCAGCCCCAGCATTTT. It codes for CASSIGGQGGNQPQHF.

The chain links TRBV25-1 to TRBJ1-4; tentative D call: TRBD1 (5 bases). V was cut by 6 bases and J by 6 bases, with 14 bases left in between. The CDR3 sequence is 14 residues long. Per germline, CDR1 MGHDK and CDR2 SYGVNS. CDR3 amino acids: CASSLQGGDEKLFF. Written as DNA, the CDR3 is TGTGCCAGCAGCTTGCAGGGAGGGGATGAAAAACTGTTTTTT.

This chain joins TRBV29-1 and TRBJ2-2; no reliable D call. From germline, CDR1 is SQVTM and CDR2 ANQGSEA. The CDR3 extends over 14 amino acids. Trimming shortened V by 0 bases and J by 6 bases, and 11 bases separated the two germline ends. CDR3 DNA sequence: TGCAGCGTTGAAGAGCGTGGTGCTCCCGGGGAGCTGTTTTTT. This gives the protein CSVEERGAPGELFF.

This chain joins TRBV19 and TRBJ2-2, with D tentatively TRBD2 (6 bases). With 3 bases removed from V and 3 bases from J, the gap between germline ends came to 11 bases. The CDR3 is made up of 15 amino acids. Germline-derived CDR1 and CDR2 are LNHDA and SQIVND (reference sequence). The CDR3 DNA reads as TGTGCCAGTAGTATGTGGGGGGACCACACCGGGGAGCTGTTTTTT. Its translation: CASSMWGDHTGELFF.

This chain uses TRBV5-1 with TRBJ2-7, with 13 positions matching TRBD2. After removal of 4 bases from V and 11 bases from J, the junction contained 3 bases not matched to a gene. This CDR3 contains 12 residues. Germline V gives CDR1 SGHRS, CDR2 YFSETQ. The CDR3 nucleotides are TGCGCCAGCAGCACCGGGACTAGCGGGAAGTACTTC. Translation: CASSTGTSGKYF.

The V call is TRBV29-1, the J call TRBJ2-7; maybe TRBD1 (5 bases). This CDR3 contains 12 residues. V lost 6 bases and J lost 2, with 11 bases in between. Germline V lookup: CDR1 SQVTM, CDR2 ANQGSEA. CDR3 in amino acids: CSVAGHAYEQYF. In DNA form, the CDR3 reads TGCAGCGTGGCCGGACATGCCTACGAGCAGTACTTC.

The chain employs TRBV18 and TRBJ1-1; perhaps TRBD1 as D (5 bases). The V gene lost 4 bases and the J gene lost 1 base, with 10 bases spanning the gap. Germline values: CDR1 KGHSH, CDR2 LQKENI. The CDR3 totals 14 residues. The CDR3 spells CASSQGVGNTEAFF. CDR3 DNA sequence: TGTGCCAGCTCACAAGGGGTTGGGAACACTGAAGCTTTCTTT.

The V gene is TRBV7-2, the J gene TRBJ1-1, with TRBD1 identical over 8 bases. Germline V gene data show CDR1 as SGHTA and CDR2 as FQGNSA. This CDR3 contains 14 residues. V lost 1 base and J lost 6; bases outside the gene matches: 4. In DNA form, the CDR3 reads TGTGCCAGCAGCTTAGGAGACAGGGGCCCTGAAGCTTTCTTT. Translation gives CASSLGDRGPEAFF.